Below, one T cell receptor (beta chain) is given with its context. The antigen is not known. This sample was taken from a study of cytomegalovirus exposure and HLA in healthy donors. Study-wide findings and caveats: Researchers catalogued approximately 170 TCR beta chains as cytomegalovirus-associated. The only immune exposure information that was available was CMV serostatus. The authors assumed roughly uniform sequencing depth across donors for presence/absence analyses. A later analysis showed that HLA-associated TCR beta chains had undergone more clonal expansion than equally common others.

The CDR3 totals 14 residues. CDR1 and CDR2 from the germline V gene are MNHEY and SMNVEV (reference sequence). V shed 3 bases and J 5 bases; nucleotides not matched to a gene: 5. PCR employed 60 Vbeta and 13 Jbeta primers. Libraries were prepared by immunoSEQ multiplex PCR; TCRdb keeps only in-frame clonotypes and omits some of them. The sample holds under 200,000 clones; 78% are singletons and the top ten take 4.5% to 7.5%. The sequenced sample consisted of PBMCs. This clonotype originated in a woman between 25 and 40 years old in good health and CMV-seropositive. The genes are TRBV27 and TRBJ2-5; 8 nucleotides line up with TRBD2. DNA for the CDR3: TGTGCCAGCAGTTTCCGGACGGGAGGGGAGACCCAGTACTTC. Translating gives CASSFRTGGETQYF.